The 9 T cell receptor beta chains presented below share a single source sample, sequenced in a study of T-cell reconstitution after alpha-beta-depleted transplantation in children. It was with unique molecular identifiers that the TCRbeta library was prepared. Each CDR3 protein is one row after TCRdb ran MiXCR on the PCR reads. Here the sample spans some 600,000 distinct CDR3 sequences, 13% being singletons. The sequencing used PBMCs, mostly from graft donor cells, collected 360 days after TCRalphabeta/CD19-depleted stem cell transplant. Every receptor here comes from a male patient under 18 who had a stem cell transplant for acute myeloid leukemia, so the T cells may come from the graft donor.

This clonotype was picked up many times. The chain has TRBV20-1 and TRBJ2-1; 10 bases agree with TRBD2. CDR3 length: 14 amino acids. V shed 5 bases, J shed 6 bases, and the junction held 7 bases outside the gene matches. Looked up from germline, CDR1 is DFQATT and CDR2 is SNEGSKA (reference sequence). The CDR3 DNA follows: TGCAGTGCTTTCCTAGCGGGAGTTACCAATGAGCAGTTCTTC. Translation: CSAFLAGVTNEQFF.

This clonotype has at least ten counts. The rearrangement uses TRBV20-1 and TRBJ2-5; either TRBD1 or TRBD2 may fit D (6 bases each). V was shortened by 2 bases and J by 5 bases, with 9 bases between the two germline ends. The CDR3 consists of 12 residues. Germline V lookup: CDR1 DFQATT, CDR2 SNEGSKA (reference sequence). Here the CDR3 reads CSARPGAETQYF. CDR3 bases: TGCAGTGCTAGACCGGGGGCCGAGACCCAGTACTTC.

This clonotype was seen many times. The chain links TRBV20-1 to TRBJ2-1; 12 nucleotides line up with TRBD2. The CDR3 covers 12 residues. Per germline, CDR1 DFQATT and CDR2 SNEGSKA (reference sequence). The CDR3 DNA is TGCAGGGGGACTAGCGGGCTTAATGAGCAGTTCTTC. Translation: CRGTSGLNEQFF.

This clonotype was counted at least ten times. The CDR3 nucleotides are TGCAGTGCTAGCACTAGCGGGGGAGGGGATACGCAGTATTTT. It specifies CSASTSGGGDTQYF. The rearrangement uses TRBV20-1 and TRBJ2-3; the match to TRBD2 covers 11 bases. This CDR3 has 14 amino acids. Trimming cost V 3 bases and J 6 bases; bases outside gene matches: 5. CDR1 and CDR2 from the germline V gene are DFQATT and SNEGSKA (reference sequence).

This clonotype showed up many times. The chain employs TRBV5-1 and TRBJ2-3; D remains ambiguous. V shed 4 bases and J shed 5 bases, with 8 bases lying between them. CDR1 SGHRS and CDR2 YFSETQ come from the germline V gene. This CDR3 comprises 12 residues. The CDR3 here is CASSLILDTQYF. CDR3 DNA sequence: TGCGCCAGCAGCCTAATCTTAGATACGCAGTATTTT.

In this sample, this clonotype turned up many times. CDR3 amino acids: CSARPRLAGGYEQYF. The CDR3, as DNA: TGCAGTGCTAGACCCAGACTAGCGGGAGGGTACGAGCAGTACTTC. The V call is TRBV20-1, the J call TRBJ2-7; 14 nucleotides match TRBD2. This CDR3 has 15 amino acids. V lost 2 bases, J lost 4 bases, and 4 bases stayed unmatched. The germline V gene has CDR1 DFQATT and CDR2 SNEGSKA (reference sequence).

This chain connects TRBV14 to TRBJ1-1; the D is unclear. Germline assignment: CDR1 SGHDN and CDR2 FVKESK. V shed 6 bases and J shed 8 bases, with 22 bases lying between them. The CDR3 spans 15 residues. CDR3 nucleotide sequence: TGTGCCAGCAGACCAGTTTACGAAAGGGAGGCGGAAGCTTTCTTT. Amino acid sequence: CASRPVYEREAEAFF.

This clonotype was recorded at least ten times. The V gene is TRBV7-2, the J gene TRBJ2-3, with no clear D. Germline values: CDR1 SGHTA, CDR2 FQGNSA. Trimming cost V 0 bases and J 5 bases, with 9 bases left between them. CDR3 length equals 14 residues. The CDR3 here is CASSLALGLDTQYF. The CDR3, as DNA: TGTGCCAGCAGCTTAGCGCTGGGATTAGATACGCAGTATTTT.

This clonotype was detected a few times. The V call is TRBV4-2, the J call TRBJ2-7, with TRBD2 identical over 12 bases. This CDR3 has 18 amino acids. Germline CDR1 reads LGHNA; CDR2 reads YNFKEQ. J lost 3 bases, V lost 0 bases, and 9 bases had no gene match. CDR3 region: CASSQDKLAGGLIYEQYF. The CDR3 coding sequence is TGTGCCAGCAGCCAAGATAAGCTAGCGGGAGGGTTAATCTACGAGCAGTACTTC.